A selection of T cell receptor beta chains follows, all from one sample in a study of blood T cell repertoires in COVID-19. The method was immunoSEQ multiplex PCR; TCRdb's version includes in-frame clones alone and lacks a portion of them. The sample lists approximately 190,000 clones, over 80% occurring once. Sequences were obtained from peripheral blood. These receptor sequences come from a woman aged 40 to 50 with acute or convalescent COVID-19. Each CDR3 is given without its conserved first and last residue. Fields, in order: J gene, CDR3 length, V gene, CDR3 protein.

TRBJ2-2 | 14 | TRBV12-5 | ASGLVLSQGFGELF
TRBJ1-2 | 11 | TRBV5-1 | ASSPGPNNGYT
TRBJ1-5 | 10 | TRBV6-4 | ASTSGDQPQH
TRBJ2-2 | 13 | TRBV28 | ASSFGGSNTGELF
TRBJ2-7 | 13 | TRBV29-1 | SVGLPGRAPGEQY
TRBJ2-7 | 12 | TRBV28 | ASRSGGGLGEQY
TRBJ1-2 | 13 | TRBV5-1 | ASSLERASNYGYT
TRBJ1-2 | 9 | TRBV20-1 | SALGVNGYT
TRBJ1-5 | 12 | TRBV20-1 | SASFRSLDQPQH
TRBJ1-1 | 12 | TRBV20-1 | SASPPTGNTEAF
TRBJ2-1 | 11 | TRBV5-1 | ASSSLGGNEQF
TRBJ2-7 | 10 | TRBV28 | ASSLSSYEQY
TRBJ2-1 | 13 | TRBV27 | ASSAGQGRYNEQF